This T cell receptor (beta chain) was found in a study of cytomegalovirus exposure and HLA in healthy donors. Study-level results: Other equally common chains were less clonally expanded than HLA-associated TCR beta chains, a later analysis showed. Roughly uniform depth of sequencing across donors was assumed in presence/absence analyses. The only immune exposure information that was available was CMV serostatus. It was in a later analysis that TCR association rates were seen to vary by HLA locus, highest for DRB1 and lowest for HLA-C.

Amplification used 60 Vbeta primers and 13 Jbeta primers. TCRdb's copy holds only in-frame clones and misses some; the assay was immunoSEQ multiplex PCR. The sample lists under 130,000 clones; 65% to 85% were seen once. Concerning this clone itself: Its antigen is currently unknown.

The sequenced sample consisted of PBMCs. This TCR derives from a male donor in good health and CMV-seronegative.

CDR3 sequence reads: CASRRTSGEETQYF. Written as DNA, the CDR3 is TGTGCCAGCAGGAGGACTAGCGGCGAAGAGACCCAGTACTTC. The genes are TRBV25-1 and TRBJ2-5, with 10 bases that match TRBD2. Germline loops: CDR1 MGHDK, CDR2 SYGVNS. CDR3 size: 14 residues. V shed 6 bases, J shed 3 bases, and the junction held 4 bases outside the gene matches.